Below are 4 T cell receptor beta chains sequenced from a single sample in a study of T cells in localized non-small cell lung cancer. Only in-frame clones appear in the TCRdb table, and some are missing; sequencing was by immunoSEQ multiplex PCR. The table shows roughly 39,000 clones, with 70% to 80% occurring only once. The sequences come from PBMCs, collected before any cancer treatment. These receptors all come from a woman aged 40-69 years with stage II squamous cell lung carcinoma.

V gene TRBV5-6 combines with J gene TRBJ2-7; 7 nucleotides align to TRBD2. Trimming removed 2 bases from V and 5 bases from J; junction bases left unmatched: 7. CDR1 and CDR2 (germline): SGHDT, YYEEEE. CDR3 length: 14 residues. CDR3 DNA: TGTGCCAGCAGCTTAGGATCTGGGACTAACGAGCAGTACGTC. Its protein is CASSLGSGTNEQYV.

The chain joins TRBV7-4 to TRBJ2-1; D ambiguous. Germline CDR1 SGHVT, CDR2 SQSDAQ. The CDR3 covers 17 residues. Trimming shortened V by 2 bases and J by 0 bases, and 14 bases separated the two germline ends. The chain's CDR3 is CASSLTRSQSSYNEQFF. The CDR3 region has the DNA TGTGCCAGCAGCTTAACTCGCTCACAGAGCTCCTACAATGAGCAGTTCTTC.

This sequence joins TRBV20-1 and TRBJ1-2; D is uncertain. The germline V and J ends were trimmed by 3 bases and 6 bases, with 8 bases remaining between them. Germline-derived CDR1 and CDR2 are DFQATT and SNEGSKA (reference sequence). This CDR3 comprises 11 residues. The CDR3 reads CSARMGNGYTF. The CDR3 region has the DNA TGCAGTGCTAGGATGGGGAATGGCTACACCTTC.

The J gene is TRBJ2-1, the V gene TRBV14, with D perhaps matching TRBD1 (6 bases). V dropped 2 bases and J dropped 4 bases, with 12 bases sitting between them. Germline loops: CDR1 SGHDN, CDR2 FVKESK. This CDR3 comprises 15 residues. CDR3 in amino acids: CASSQQGSVYNEQFF. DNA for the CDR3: TGTGCCAGCAGCCAACAGGGGTCCGTTTACAATGAGCAGTTCTTC. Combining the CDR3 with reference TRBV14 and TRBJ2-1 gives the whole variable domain EAGVTQFPSHSVIEKGQTVTLRCDPISGHDNLYWYRRVMGKEIKFLLHFVKESKQDESGMPNNRFLAERTGGTYSTLKVQPAELEDSGVYFCASSQQGSVYNEQFFGPGTRLTVL.